This T cell receptor beta chain was identified in a study of blood T cells in healthy people across ages. Combining a sample-barcoded 5' primer with a J-beta primer mix, a second PCR ran for 7 to 11 cycles. At least 2.5 million CDR3-containing paired-end reads were obtained per sample. TCRdb reanalysed the 5' RACE reads using MiXCR and keeps one entry per CDR3 protein. Among fewer than 2,000,000 distinct CDR3 sequences, approximately 40% were seen once, and the ten largest hold around 23%. Trimming pared 5 bases from V and 5 bases from J, leaving 15 bases between. The length of the CDR3 is 14 residues. Whole-study findings and limits: Fewer expanded clones and more diversity marked long-lived versus aged donors.

As to this clonotype: Its antigen remains unknown.

PBMCs, at least 6.5 million per sample, were isolated. The V call is TRBV12-3 or TRBV12-4, the J call TRBJ1-2; D unresolved. The sample consisted of blood. This clonotype was sampled from a human donor in good health. CDR3: CASSPIRQEYGYTF. Here the CDR3 DNA reads TGTGCCAGCAGTCCGATTAGGCAGGAGTATGGCTACACCTTC.